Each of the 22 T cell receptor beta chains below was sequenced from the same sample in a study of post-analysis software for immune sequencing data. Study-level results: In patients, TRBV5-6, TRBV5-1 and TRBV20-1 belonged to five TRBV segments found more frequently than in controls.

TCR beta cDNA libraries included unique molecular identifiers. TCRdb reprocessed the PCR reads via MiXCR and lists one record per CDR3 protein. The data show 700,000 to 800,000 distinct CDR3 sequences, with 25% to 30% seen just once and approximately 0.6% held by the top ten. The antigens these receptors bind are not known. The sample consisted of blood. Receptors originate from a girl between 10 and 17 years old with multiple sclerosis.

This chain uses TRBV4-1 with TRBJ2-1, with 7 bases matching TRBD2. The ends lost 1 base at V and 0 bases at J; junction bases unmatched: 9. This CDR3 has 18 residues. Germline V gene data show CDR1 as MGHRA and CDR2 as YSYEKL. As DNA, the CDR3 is TGCGCCAGCAGCCAAGCCCCCCTGGCTAGCGGCTCCTACAATGAGCAGTTCTTC. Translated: CASSQAPLASGSYNEQFF.

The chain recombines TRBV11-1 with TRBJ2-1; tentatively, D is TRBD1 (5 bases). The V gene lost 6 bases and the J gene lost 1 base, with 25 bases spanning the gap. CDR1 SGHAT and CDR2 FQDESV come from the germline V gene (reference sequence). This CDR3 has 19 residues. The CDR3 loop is CASSSLWSDSSGSYNEQFF. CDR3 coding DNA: TGTGCCAGCAGTTCGCTATGGTCCGACAGTTCAGGATCCTACAATGAGCAGTTCTTC.

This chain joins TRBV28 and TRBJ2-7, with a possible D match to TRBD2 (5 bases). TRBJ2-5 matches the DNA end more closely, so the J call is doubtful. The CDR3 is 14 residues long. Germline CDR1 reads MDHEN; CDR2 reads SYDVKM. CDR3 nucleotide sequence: TGTGCCAGCAGTTTTAGACCCCGAGGGGAGACCCAGTACTTC. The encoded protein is CASSFRPRGETQYF.

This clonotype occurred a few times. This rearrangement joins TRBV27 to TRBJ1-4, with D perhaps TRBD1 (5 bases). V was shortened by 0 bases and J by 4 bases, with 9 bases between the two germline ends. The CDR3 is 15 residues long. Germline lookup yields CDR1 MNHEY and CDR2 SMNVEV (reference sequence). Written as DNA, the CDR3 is TGTGCCAGCAGTTTATCCGGGGCCCATAATGAAAAACTGTTTTTT. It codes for CASSLSGAHNEKLFF. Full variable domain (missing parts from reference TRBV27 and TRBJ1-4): EAQVTQNPRYLITVTGKKLTVTCSQNMNHEYMSWYRQDPGLGLRQIYYSMNVEVTDKGDVPEGYKVSRKEKRNFPLILESPSPNQTSLYFCASSLSGAHNEKLFFGSGTQLSVL.

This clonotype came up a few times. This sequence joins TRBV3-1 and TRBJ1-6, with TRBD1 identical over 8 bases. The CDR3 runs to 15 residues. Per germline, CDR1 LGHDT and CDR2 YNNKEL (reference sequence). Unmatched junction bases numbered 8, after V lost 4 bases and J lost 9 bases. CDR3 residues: CASSPGGMIGSPLHF. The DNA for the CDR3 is TGTGCCAGCAGCCCAGGGGGCATGATCGGTTCACCCCTCCACTTT.

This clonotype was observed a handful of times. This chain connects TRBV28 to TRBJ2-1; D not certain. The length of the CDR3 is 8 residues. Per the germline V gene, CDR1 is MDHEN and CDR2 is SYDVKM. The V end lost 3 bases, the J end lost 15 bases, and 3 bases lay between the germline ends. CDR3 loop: CASSFRFF. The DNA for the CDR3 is TGTGCCAGCAGTTTCCGGTTCTTC.

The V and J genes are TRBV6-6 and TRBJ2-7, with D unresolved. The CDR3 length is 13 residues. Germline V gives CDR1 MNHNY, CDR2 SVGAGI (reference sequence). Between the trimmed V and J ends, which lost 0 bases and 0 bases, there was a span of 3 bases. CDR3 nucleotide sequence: TGTGCCAGCAGTTACTCCGTCTCCTACGAGCAGTACTTC. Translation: CASSYSVSYEQYF.

The chain's CDR3 is CSARPLGGGHATGELFF. In DNA, the CDR3 is TGCAGTGCTAGGCCGTTGGGCGGGGGCCACGCAACCGGGGAGCTGTTTTTT. The V gene is TRBV20-1, the J gene TRBJ2-2; possible D gene TRBD2, 7 bases. Germline V gives CDR1 DFQATT, CDR2 SNEGSKA (reference sequence). The CDR3 loop spans 17 amino acids. V was trimmed by 3 bases and J by 5 bases, leaving 22 bases between them.

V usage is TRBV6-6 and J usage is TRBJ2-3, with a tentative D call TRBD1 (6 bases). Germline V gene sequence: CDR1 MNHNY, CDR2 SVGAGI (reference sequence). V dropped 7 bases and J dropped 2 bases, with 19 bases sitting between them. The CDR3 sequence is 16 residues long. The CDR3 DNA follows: TGTGCCAGCACTGGCGTTTCCGGACAGTACACAGATACGCAGTATTTT. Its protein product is CASTGVSGQYTDTQYF.

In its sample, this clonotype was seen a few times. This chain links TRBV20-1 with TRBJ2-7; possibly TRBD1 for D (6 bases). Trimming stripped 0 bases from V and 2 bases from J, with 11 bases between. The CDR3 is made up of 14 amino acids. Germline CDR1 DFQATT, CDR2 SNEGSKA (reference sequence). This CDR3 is CSARDADSPYEQYF. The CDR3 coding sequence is TGCAGTGCTAGAGATGCGGACAGCCCCTACGAGCAGTACTTC.

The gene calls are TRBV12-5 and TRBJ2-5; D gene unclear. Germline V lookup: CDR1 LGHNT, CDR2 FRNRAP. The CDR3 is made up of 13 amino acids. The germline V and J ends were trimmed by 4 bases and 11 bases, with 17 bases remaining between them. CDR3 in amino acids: CASGSPGYNEQYF. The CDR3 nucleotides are TGTGCTAGTGGTTCGCCAGGCTACAATGAGCAGTACTTC.

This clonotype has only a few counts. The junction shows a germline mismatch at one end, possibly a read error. CDR3 sequence (DNA): TGTGCCGGCAGCTTGGTCCTCGGGCACGACAAAGAGACCCAGTACTTC. Protein sequence: CAGSLVLGHDKETQYF. The gene calls are TRBV5-5 and TRBJ2-5; no firm D call. Germline CDR1 reads SGHKS; CDR2 reads YYEKEE (reference sequence). The CDR3 sequence is 16 residues long.

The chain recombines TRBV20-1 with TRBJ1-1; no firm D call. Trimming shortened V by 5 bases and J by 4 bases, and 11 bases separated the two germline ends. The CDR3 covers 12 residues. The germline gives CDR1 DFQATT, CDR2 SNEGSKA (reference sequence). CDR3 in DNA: TGCAGTGCTCCAGTCGTCGGCACTGAAGCTTTCTTT. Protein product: CSAPVVGTEAFF.

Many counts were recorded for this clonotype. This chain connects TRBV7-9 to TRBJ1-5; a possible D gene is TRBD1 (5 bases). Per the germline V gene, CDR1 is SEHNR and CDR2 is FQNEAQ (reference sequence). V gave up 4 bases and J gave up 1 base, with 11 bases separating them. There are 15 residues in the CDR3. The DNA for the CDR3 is TGTGCCAGCAGCTCAACAAAGGGGAGCAATCAGCCCCAGCATTTT. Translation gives CASSSTKGSNQPQHF. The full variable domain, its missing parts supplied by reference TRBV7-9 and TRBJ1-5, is DTGVSQNPRHKITKRGQNVTFRCDPISEHNRLYWYRQTLGQGPEFLTYFQNEAQLEKSRLLSDRFSAERPKGSFSTLEIQRTEQGDSAMYLCASSSTKGSNQPQHFGDGTRLSIL.

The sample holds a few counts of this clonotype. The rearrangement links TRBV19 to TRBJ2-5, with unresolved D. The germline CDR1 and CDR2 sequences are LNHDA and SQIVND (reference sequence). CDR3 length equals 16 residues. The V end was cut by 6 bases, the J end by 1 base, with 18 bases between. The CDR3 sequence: CASSRSSTAAQETQYF. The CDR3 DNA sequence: TGTGCCAGTAGCCGTTCCTCTACAGCCGCCCAAGAGACCCAGTACTTC.

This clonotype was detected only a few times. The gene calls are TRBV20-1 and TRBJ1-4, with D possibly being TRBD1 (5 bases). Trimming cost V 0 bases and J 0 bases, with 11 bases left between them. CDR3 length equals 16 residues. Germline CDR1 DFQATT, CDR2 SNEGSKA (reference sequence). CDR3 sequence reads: CSARDPQGATNEKLFF. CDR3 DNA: TGCAGTGCTAGAGATCCCCAGGGCGCAACTAATGAAAAACTGTTTTTT.

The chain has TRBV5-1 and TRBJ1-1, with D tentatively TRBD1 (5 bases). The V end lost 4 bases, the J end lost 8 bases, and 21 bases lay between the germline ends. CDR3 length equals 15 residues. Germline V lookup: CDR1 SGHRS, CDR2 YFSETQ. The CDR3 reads CASSRTGTEYMEAFF. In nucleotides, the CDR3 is TGCGCCAGCAGCCGGACCGGGACGGAGTACATGGAAGCTTTCTTT.

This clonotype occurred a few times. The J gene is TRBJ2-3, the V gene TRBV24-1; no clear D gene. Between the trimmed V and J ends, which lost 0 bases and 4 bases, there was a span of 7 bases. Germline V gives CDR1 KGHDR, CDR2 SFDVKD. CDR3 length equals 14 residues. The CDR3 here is CATSDLIGADTQYF. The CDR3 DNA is TGTGCCACCAGTGATTTGATAGGAGCAGATACGCAGTATTTT.

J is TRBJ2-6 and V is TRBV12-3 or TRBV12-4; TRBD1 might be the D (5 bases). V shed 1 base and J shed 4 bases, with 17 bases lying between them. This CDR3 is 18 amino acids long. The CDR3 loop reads CASSLGAGPATGANVLTF. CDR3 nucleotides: TGTGCCAGCAGTTTAGGGGCAGGGCCGGCAACCGGGGCCAACGTCCTGACTTTC.

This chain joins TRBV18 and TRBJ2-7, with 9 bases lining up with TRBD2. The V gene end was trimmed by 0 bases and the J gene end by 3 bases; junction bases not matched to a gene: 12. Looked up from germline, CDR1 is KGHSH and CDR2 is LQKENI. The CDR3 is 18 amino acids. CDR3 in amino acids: CASSPPGVASGTIYEQYF. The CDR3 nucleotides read TGTGCCAGCTCACCACCGGGGGTTGCTAGCGGGACTATCTACGAGCAGTACTTC.

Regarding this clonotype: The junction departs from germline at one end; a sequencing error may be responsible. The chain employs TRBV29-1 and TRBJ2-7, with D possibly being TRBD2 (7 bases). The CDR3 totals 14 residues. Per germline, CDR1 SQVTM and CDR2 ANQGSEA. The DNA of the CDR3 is TGCAACGTTGTTAGGGCGGGGAGGGGGTACGAGCAGTACTTC. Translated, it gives CNVVRAGRGYEQYF.

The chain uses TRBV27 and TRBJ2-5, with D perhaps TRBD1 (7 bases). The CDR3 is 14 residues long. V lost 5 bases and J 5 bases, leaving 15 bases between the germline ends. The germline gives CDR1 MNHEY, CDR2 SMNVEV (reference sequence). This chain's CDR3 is CASSPTGRRETQYF. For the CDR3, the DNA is TGTGCCAGCAGTCCGACAGGGAGGCGGGAGACCCAGTACTTC.